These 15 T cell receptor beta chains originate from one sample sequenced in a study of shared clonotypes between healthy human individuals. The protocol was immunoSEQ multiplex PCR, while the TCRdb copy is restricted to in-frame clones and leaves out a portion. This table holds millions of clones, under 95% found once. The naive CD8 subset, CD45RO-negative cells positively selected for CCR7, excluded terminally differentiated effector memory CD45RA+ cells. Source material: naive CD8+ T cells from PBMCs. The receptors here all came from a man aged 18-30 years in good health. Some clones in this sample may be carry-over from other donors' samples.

CDR3 residues: CASSPRAGAPGDGYTF. In nucleotides, the CDR3 is TGTGCCAGCAGCCCCAGGGCAGGGGCCCCAGGGGATGGCTACACCTTC. The rearrangement links TRBV7-3 to TRBJ1-2, with TRBD1 as a possible D gene (6 bases). Germline loops: CDR1 SGHTA, CDR2 FQGTGA. Trimming cost V 5 bases and J 6 bases, with 22 bases left between them. CDR3 size: 16 residues.

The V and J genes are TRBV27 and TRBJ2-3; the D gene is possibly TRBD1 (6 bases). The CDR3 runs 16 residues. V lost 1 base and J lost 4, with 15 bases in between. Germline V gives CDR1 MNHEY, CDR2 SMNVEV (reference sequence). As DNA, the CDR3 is TGTGCCAGCAGTTTATTCGCAGGGGCGTTTGCAGATACGCAGTATTTT. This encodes CASSLFAGAFADTQYF.

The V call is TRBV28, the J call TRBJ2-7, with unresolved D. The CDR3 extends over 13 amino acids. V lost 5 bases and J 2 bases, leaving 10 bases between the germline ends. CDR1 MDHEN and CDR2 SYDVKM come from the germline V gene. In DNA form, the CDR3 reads TGTGCCAGCAGTCCCTCGTTGGCCTACGAGCAGTACTTC. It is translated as CASSPSLAYEQYF.

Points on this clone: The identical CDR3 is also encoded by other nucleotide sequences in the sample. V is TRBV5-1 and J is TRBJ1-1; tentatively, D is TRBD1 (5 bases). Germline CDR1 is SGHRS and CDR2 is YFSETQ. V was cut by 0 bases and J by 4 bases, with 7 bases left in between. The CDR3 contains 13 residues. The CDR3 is CASSLEGPTEAFF. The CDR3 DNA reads TGCGCCAGCAGCTTGGAGGGGCCCACTGAAGCTTTCTTT.

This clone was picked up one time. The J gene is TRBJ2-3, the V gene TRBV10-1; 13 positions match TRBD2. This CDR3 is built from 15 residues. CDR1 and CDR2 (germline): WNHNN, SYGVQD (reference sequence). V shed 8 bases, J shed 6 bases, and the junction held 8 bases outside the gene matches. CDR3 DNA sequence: TGCGCCAGCGCTCCCGGACTAGCGGGAGATGATACGCAGTATTTT. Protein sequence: CASAPGLAGDDTQYF.

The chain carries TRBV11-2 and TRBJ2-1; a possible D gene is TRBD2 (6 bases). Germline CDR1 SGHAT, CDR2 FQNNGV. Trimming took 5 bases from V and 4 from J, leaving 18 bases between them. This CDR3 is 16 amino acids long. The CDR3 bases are TGTGCCAGCAGCCCTGGGGCGGAGGGTTTGTACAATGAGCAGTTCTTC. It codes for CASSPGAEGLYNEQFF.

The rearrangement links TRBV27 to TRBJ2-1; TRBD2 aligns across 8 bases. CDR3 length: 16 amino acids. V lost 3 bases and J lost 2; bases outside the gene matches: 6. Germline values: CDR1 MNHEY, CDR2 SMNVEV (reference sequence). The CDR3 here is CASSLRAGVTYNEQFF. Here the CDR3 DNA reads TGTGCCAGCAGTTTGAGAGCGGGAGTCACCTACAATGAGCAGTTCTTC.

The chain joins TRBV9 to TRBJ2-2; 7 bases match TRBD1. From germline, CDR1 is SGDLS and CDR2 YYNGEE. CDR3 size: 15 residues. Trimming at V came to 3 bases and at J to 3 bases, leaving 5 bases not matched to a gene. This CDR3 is CASSAPGGYTGELFF. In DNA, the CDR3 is TGTGCCAGCAGCGCCCCAGGGGGATACACCGGGGAGCTGTTTTTT.

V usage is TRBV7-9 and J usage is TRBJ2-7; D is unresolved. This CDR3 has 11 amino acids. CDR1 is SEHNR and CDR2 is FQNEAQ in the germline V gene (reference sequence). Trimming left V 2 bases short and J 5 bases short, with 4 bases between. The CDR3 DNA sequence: TGTGCCAGCAGCTTATGGGACGAGCAGTACTTC. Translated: CASSLWDEQYF. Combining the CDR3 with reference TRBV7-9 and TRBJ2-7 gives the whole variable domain DTGVSQNPRHKITKRGQNVTFRCDPISEHNRLYWYRQTLGQGPEFLTYFQNEAQLEKSRLLSDRFSAERPKGSFSTLEIQRTEQGDSAMYLCASSLWDEQYFGPGTRLTVT.

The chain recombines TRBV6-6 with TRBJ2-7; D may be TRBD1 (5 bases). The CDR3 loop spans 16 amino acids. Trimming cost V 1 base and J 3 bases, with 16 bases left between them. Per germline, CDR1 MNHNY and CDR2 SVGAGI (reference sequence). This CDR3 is CASSYFPRGAGYEQYF. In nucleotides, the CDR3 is TGTGCCAGCAGTTACTTTCCCCGTGGGGCAGGCTACGAGCAGTACTTC.

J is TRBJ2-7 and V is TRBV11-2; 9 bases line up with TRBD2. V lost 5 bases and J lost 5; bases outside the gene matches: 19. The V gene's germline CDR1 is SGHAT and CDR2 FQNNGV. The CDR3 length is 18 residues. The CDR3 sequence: CASSEGPQWREGVNEQYF. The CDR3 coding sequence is TGTGCCAGCAGCGAAGGACCCCAGTGGCGGGAGGGCGTAAACGAGCAGTACTTC.

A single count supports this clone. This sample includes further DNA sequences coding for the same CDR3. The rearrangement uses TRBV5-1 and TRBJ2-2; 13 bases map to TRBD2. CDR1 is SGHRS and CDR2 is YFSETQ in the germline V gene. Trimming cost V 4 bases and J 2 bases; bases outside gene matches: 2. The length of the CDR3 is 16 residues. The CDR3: CASSEGLAGNTGELFF. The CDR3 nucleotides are TGCGCCAGCAGCGAGGGACTAGCGGGAAACACCGGGGAGCTGTTTTTT. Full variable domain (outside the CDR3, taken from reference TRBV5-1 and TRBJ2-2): KAGVTQTPRYLIKTRGQQVTLSCSPISGHRSVSWYQQTPGQGLQFLFEYFSETQRNKGNFPGRFSGRQFSNSRSEMNVSTLELGDSALYLCASSEGLAGNTGELFFGEGSRLTVL.

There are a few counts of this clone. DNA for the CDR3: TGTGCCAGCAGCTTAGAGTCGGGCGGAGTGGATACGCAGTATTTT. Translating it yields CASSLESGGVDTQYF. V is TRBV7-9 and J is TRBJ2-3; no clear D gene. Germline V gene lookup returns CDR1 SEHNR and CDR2 FQNEAQ (reference sequence). V shed 1 base and J shed 6 bases, with 14 bases lying between them. The CDR3 sequence is 15 residues long.

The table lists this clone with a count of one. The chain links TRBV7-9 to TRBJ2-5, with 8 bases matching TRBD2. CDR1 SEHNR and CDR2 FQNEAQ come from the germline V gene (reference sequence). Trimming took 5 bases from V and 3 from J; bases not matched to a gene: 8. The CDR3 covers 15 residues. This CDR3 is CASSRKNSGKETQYF. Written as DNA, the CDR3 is TGTGCCAGCAGCCGAAAAAATAGCGGGAAAGAGACCCAGTACTTC.

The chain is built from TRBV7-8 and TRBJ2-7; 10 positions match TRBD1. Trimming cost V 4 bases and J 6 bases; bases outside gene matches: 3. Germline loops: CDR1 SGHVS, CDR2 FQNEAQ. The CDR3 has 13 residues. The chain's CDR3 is CASSSTGGREQYF. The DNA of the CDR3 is TGTGCCAGCAGCTCGACAGGGGGCCGCGAGCAGTACTTC.